A single TCR beta chain is shown here with its context. The assay was immunoSEQ multiplex PCR, and TCRdb's table has in-frame clones only and misses some. The table has about 79,000 clones, more than 85% seen once. The data originate from a study of technical replicates of blood from several donors. V was shortened by 3 bases and J by 5 bases, with 9 bases between the two germline ends. The V gene's germline CDR1 is MNHEY and CDR2 SVGAGI. There are 13 residues in the CDR3. The chain joins TRBV6-5 to TRBJ2-3; the D gene is possibly TRBD2 (5 bases). Source material: T cells isolated from PBMCs. The receptor's source is a human donor in good health. Some clones in this sample may be carry-over from other donors' samples. CDR3 loop: CASSYSRGDTQYF. The DNA for the CDR3 is TGTGCCAGCAGTTATTCCCGGGGAGATACGCAGTATTTT.